A single TCR beta chain is shown here with its context. Some clones are missing from TCRdb's copy, which holds only in-frame ones; the method was immunoSEQ multiplex PCR. Of about 75,000 clones in the sample, approximately 93% are singletons; the top ten hold over 3.5%. J was trimmed by 2 bases and V by 7 bases; bases with no gene match: 8. Germline V CDR1 and CDR2: ENHRY, SYGVKD. CDR3 length: 15 residues. The data originate from a study of technical replicates of blood from a few donors. This receptor was identified in a human donor in good health. Some clones in this sample may be carry-over from other donors' samples. The V call is TRBV10-3, the J call TRBJ2-3, with 8 bases matching TRBD1. Sequencing was performed on PBMCs. The CDR3 DNA reads as TGTGCCATCACCCAGGGACAGGTGAACACAGATACGCAGTATTTT. It encodes CAITQGQVNTDTQYF.